The 19 T cell receptor beta chains below all came from one sample that was sequenced in a study of CD8 T cells in ankylosing spondylitis. TCRdb re-analysed the 5' RACE reads in MiXCR, keeping a single row per CDR3 protein. The sample includes about 33,000 distinct CDR3 sequences, around 10% seen only once; the top ten take around 20%. Specimen: synovial fluid, either unsorted or a sorted T cell fraction (not recorded which). The receptors shown here come from a male donor with ankylosing spondylitis.

This clonotype was found many times. The V call is TRBV6-2 or TRBV6-3, the J call TRBJ2-3; TRBD2 matches at 13 bases. This CDR3 has 17 amino acids. Germline V gene lookup returns CDR1 MNHEY and CDR2 SVGEGT. V trimming: 5 bases; J trimming: 6 bases; junction bases outside the gene matches: 11. The CDR3 region has the DNA TGTGCCAGCAGTCCTGGACTAGCGGGAGAGAACGGGGATACGCAGTATTTT. It yields the protein CASSPGLAGENGDTQYF.

By sample fraction, this clonotype is medium-sized (0.01 to 0.1%). DNA of the CDR3: TGTGCCAGCAGTGGACTAGGCTCAGATACGCAGTATTTT. This encodes CASSGLGSDTQYF. The chain carries TRBV28 and TRBJ2-3, with 7 bases lining up with TRBD2. The CDR3 totals 13 residues. Germline CDR1 reads MDHEN; CDR2 reads SYDVKM. V shed 5 bases, J shed 4 bases, and the junction held 3 bases outside the gene matches.

The chain uses TRBV19 and TRBJ2-1; no clear D gene. Per germline, CDR1 LNHDA and CDR2 SQIVND (reference sequence). CDR3 size: 16 residues. V lost 0 bases to trimming and J lost 4 bases, with 13 bases between them. CDR3 residues: CASSIDRLGYYNEQFF. For the CDR3, the DNA is TGTGCCAGTAGTATAGATCGTCTAGGCTATTACAATGAGCAGTTCTTC.

This clonotype has at least ten counts. The V gene is TRBV4-1, the J gene TRBJ2-1; 14 bases align to TRBD2. The CDR3 loop spans 22 amino acids. The trim removed 0 bases at V and 0 bases at J, leaving 13 bases unmatched. Germline assignment: CDR1 MGHRA and CDR2 YSYEKL. Here the CDR3 reads CASSQDWGGLAGVVSSYNEQFF. For the CDR3, the DNA is TGCGCCAGCAGCCAAGATTGGGGGGGACTAGCGGGGGTCGTGAGCTCCTACAATGAGCAGTTCTTC.

This clonotype was seen more than once but under ten times. The chain employs TRBV29-1 and TRBJ1-2, with a possible D match to TRBD1 (6 bases). V gave up 6 bases and J gave up 7 bases, with 18 bases separating them. In germline, CDR1 is SQVTM, CDR2 ANQGSEA. The CDR3 is 13 residues long. The CDR3 sequence: CSVYRERGIGYTF. CDR3 coding DNA: TGCAGCGTCTACAGGGAAAGGGGTATTGGCTACACCTTC.

This clonotype has ten or more counts. V gene TRBV5-1 combines with J gene TRBJ2-2; D gene uncertain. CDR1 SGHRS and CDR2 YFSETQ come from the germline V gene. The ends were cut back, 5 bases at V and 5 bases at J, with 13 bases in the middle. This CDR3 is built from 14 residues. Here the CDR3 DNA reads TGCGCCAGCAGAGTCACGGGCGCGACCGGGGAGCTGTTTTTT. Its protein is CASRVTGATGELFF.

V gene TRBV4-3 combines with J gene TRBJ2-1; no reliable D call. The CDR3 runs 15 residues. Germline-derived CDR1 and CDR2 are LGHNA and YSLEER. The V end lost 0 bases, the J end lost 0 bases, and 6 bases lay between the germline ends. CDR3 protein: CASSQDSRSYNEQFF. In nucleotides, the CDR3 is TGCGCCAGCAGCCAAGACAGCCGCTCCTACAATGAGCAGTTCTTC.

The rearrangement uses TRBV29-1 and TRBJ2-5, with D possibly being TRBD2 (6 bases). This CDR3 has 13 residues. The germline V gene has CDR1 SQVTM and CDR2 ANQGSEA. Trimming removed 7 bases from V and 4 bases from J, with 16 bases in between. The CDR3 loop reads CSAQRLGGETQYF. The DNA of the CDR3 is TGCAGCGCCCAAAGGTTGGGAGGAGAGACCCAGTACTTC.

This clonotype was counted only a few times. This chain connects TRBV19 to TRBJ1-6; D is ambiguous. V was cut by 5 bases and J by 8 bases, with 10 bases left in between. The germline V gene encodes CDR1 LNHDA and CDR2 SQIVND (reference sequence). CDR3 size: 13 residues. The CDR3, as DNA: TGTGCCAGTAGTGGAGCCGAGGATTCACCCCTCCACTTT. Translation gives CASSGAEDSPLHF.

This clonotype was counted at least ten times. This chain links TRBV11-2 with TRBJ1-1, with 9 nucleotides matching TRBD1. Looked up from germline, CDR1 is SGHAT and CDR2 is FQNNGV. V trimming: 4 bases; J trimming: 5 bases; junction bases outside the gene matches: 8. The CDR3 runs 15 residues. Written as DNA, the CDR3 is TGTGCCAGCAGCTCTCCCGGGACAGGGATAACTGAAGCTTTCTTT. It translates to CASSSPGTGITEAFF.

The CDR3, as DNA: TGCGCCAGCAGCTTCGGTGCGGGAGGGAGGAATGAGCAGTTCTTC. Residues: CASSFGAGGRNEQFF. This sequence joins TRBV5-1 and TRBJ2-1, with TRBD2 matching 9 bases. This CDR3 region has 15 residues. Trimming at V came to 2 bases and at J to 7 bases, leaving 7 bases not matched to a gene. Germline V gene sequence: CDR1 SGHRS, CDR2 YFSETQ.

CDR3 bases: TGTGCCAGCTCACCACTGTATCAACTAGCGGGAGAGTGGGCCAAAAACATTCAGTACTTC. This sequence encodes CASSPLYQLAGEWAKNIQYF. V is TRBV18 and J is TRBJ2-4, with TRBD2 identical over 11 bases. The CDR3 extends over 20 amino acids. Germline CDR1 is KGHSH and CDR2 is LQKENI. Trimming removed 1 base from V and 1 base from J; junction bases left unmatched: 12.

This clonotype has just a few counts. The V call is TRBV7-9, the J call TRBJ2-3, with D tentatively TRBD1 (6 bases). CDR3 size: 15 residues. V was clipped by 1 base and J by 3 bases, with 11 bases between them. Per germline, CDR1 SEHNR and CDR2 FQNEAQ (reference sequence). The CDR3 coding sequence is TGTGCCAGCAGCTTAGAGGGACAAGCTACAGATACGCAGTATTTT. The encoded protein is CASSLEGQATDTQYF.

This clonotype appeared a few times. The chain links TRBV9 to TRBJ2-7, with a possible D match to TRBD1 (5 bases). Germline V gives CDR1 SGDLS, CDR2 YYNGEE. This CDR3 spans 13 amino acids. Trimming removed 2 bases from V and 6 bases from J, with 12 bases in between. The DNA for the CDR3 is TGTGCCAGCAGCGTGCATTGGGGCTCCGAGCAGTACTTC. Its translation: CASSVHWGSEQYF.

The chain couples TRBV20-1 to TRBJ1-1; TRBD1 matches 7 bases. This CDR3 spans 15 amino acids. V dropped 5 bases and J dropped 5; count of bases not matched to a gene: 14. The germline CDR1 and CDR2 sequences are DFQATT and SNEGSKA (reference sequence). CDR3 coding DNA: TGCAGTGCTCGGGGAGGGGGCTGGGTAGGAACTGAAGCTTTCTTT. Residues: CSARGGGWVGTEAFF.

The chain links TRBV27 to TRBJ2-7, with 8 nucleotides matching TRBD2. Trimming removed 5 bases from V and 6 bases from J; junction bases left unmatched: 9. This CDR3 contains 14 residues. Germline V gives CDR1 MNHEY, CDR2 SMNVEV (reference sequence). For the CDR3, the DNA is TGTGCCAGCAGTCCCACCCCCAGCGGGAGCGAGCAGTACTTC. Its translation: CASSPTPSGSEQYF.

The J gene is TRBJ1-1, the V gene TRBV20-1, with a weak D call TRBD1 (6 bases). This CDR3 contains 13 residues. Deletions cut 2 bases from V and 3 bases from J, with 10 bases between. Germline V gene lookup returns CDR1 DFQATT and CDR2 SNEGSKA (reference sequence). CDR3 residues: CSARWGLDTEAFF. The CDR3 nucleotides are TGCAGTGCTAGATGGGGGCTGGACACTGAAGCTTTCTTT.

This clonotype has a count of ten or more. CDR3 in DNA: TGCAGCGTTGAGTTCCGCGGGAGGGCCCCCGGGGAGCTGTTTTTT. Amino acid sequence: CSVEFRGRAPGELFF. The chain employs TRBV29-1 and TRBJ2-2; 9 bases are a match to TRBD2. V was pared by 3 bases and J by 6 bases, with 8 bases of the junction left unmatched. The CDR3 spans 15 residues. The germline V gene encodes CDR1 SQVTM and CDR2 ANQGSEA.

The table lists this clonotype with a few counts. J is TRBJ1-5 and V is TRBV7-2, with D unresolved. V dropped 1 base and J dropped 6 bases, with 10 bases sitting between them. Germline V gene lookup returns CDR1 SGHTA and CDR2 FQGNSA. This CDR3 is 14 amino acids long. CDR3 DNA: TGTGCCAGCAGCTTAGATAGGGTTACTCAGCCCCAGCATTTT. It specifies CASSLDRVTQPQHF. Using reference TRBV7-2 and TRBJ1-5 for the parts outside the CDR3, the full variable domain is GAGVSQSPSNKVTEKGKDVELRCDPISGHTALYWYRQSLGQGLEFLIYFQGNSAPDKSGLPSDRFSAERTGGSVSTLTIQRTQQEDSAVYLCASSLDRVTQPQHFGDGTRLSIL.